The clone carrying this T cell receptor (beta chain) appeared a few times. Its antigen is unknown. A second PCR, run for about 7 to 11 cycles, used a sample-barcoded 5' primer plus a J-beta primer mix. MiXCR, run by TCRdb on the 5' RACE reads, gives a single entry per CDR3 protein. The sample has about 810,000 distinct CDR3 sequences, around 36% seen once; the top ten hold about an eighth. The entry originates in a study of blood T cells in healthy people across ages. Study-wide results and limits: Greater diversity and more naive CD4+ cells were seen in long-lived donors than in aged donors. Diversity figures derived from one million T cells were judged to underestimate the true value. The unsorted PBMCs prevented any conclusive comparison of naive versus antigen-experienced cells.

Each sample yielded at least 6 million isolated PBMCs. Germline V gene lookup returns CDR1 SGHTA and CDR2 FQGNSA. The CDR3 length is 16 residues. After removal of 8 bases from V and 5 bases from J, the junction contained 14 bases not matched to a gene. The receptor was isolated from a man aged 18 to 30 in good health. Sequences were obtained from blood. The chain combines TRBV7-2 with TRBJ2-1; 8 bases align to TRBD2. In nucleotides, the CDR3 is TGTGCCAGCTCCCGGGGGGGCGCAGGGAGGAACAATGAGCAGTTCTTC. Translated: CASSRGGAGRNNEQFF.